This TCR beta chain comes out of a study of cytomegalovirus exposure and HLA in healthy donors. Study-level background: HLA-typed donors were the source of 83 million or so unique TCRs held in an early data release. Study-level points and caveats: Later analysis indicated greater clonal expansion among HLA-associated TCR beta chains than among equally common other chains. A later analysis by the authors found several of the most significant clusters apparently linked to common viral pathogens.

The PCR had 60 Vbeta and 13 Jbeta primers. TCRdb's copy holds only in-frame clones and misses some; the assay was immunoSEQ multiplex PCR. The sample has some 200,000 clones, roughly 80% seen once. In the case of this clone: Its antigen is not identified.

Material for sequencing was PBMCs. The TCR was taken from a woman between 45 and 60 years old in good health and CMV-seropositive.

CDR3 region: CASSLGDRSAGYTF. CDR3 coding DNA: TGTGCCAGCAGCTTAGGGGACAGATCGGCTGGCTACACCTTC. The chain carries TRBV7-2 and TRBJ1-2, with 7 bases matching TRBD1. With V trimmed by 1 base and J by 7 bases, 6 bases remained unmatched. The CDR3 is 14 amino acids. CDR1 is SGHTA and CDR2 is FQGNSA in the germline V gene.